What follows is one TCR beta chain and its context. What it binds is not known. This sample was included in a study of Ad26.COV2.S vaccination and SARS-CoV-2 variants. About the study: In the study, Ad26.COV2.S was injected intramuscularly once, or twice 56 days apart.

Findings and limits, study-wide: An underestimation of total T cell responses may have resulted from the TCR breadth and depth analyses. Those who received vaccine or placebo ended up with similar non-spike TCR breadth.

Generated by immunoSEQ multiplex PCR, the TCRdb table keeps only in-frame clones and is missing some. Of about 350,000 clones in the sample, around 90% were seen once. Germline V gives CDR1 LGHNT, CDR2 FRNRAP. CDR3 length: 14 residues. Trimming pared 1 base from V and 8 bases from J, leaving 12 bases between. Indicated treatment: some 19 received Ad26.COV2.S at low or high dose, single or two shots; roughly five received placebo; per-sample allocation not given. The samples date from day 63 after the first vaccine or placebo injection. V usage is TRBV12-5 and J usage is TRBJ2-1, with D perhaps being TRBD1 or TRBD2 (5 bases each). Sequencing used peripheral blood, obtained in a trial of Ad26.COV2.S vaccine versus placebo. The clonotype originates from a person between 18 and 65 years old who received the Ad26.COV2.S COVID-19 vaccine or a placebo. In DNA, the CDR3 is TGTGCTAGTGGTTTGGCCTGGGTGGGGGATGAGCAGTTCTTC. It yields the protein CASGLAWVGDEQFF.